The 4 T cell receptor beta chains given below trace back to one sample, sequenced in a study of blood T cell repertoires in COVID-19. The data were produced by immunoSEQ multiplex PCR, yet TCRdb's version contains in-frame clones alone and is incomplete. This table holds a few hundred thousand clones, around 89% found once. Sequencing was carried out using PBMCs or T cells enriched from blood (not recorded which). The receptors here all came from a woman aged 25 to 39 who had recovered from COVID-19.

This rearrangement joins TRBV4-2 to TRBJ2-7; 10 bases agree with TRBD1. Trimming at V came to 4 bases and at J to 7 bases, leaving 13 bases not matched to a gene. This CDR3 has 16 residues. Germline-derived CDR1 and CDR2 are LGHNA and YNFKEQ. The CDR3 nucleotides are TGTGCCAGCAGCCTAGAAGTAGGGACAGGGGTGGTTGAGCAGTACTTC. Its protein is CASSLEVGTGVVEQYF.

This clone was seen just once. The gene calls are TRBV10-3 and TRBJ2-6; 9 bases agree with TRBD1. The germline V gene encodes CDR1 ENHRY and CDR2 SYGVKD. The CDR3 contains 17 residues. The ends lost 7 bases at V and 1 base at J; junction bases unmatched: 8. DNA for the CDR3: TGTGCCATCAACGGACAGGGGAGATCATCTGGGGCCAACGTCCTGACTTTC. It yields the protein CAINGQGRSSGANVLTF.

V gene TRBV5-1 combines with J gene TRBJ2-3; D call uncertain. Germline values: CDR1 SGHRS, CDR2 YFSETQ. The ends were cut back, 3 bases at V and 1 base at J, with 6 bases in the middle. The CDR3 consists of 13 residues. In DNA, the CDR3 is TGCGCCAGCAGCTCCCCTCGCACAGATACGCAGTATTTT. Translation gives CASSSPRTDTQYF.

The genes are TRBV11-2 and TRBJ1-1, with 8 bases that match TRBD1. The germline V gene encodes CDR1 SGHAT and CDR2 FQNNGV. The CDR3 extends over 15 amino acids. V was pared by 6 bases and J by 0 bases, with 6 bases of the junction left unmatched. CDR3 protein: CASRLQGALNTEAFF. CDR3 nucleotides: TGTGCCAGCAGACTCCAGGGGGCTTTGAACACTGAAGCTTTCTTT.